One T cell receptor (beta chain) is described in this entry. No antigen is known for it. Base quality data are lacking; no much larger clone is found one base away. This specimen's time point label, per the study, means: baseline before first vaccination. Vaccinee samples were obtained from the UK trials COV001 and COV002, which included a single-blind randomized controlled phase 2/3 trial of AZD1222 (ChAdOx1 nCoV-19) in healthy adults. Trial participant PBMC samples were collected at day 0 and day 28 after the second dose for TCRbeta chain sequencing. These data originate in a study of T cell responses to AZD1222 COVID-19 vaccine (dated by TCRdb to the early 2020s). About the study as a whole: Because spike-specific TCR depth and breadth did not differ between the two schedules, AZD1222 recipients who got a second dose at roughly 4 weeks were pooled with those who got a second dose at roughly 12 weeks. TCR sequencing was performed for more than 230 trial participants, of whom about 200 were given two doses of AZD1222 and approximately 25 were given two doses of MenACWY control vaccine. Trial participants were enrolled by age into 18-55, 56-69 and 70-plus year subgroups, with approximately 160, 26 and 62 TCR-sequenced participants respectively.

The germline V gene (reference sequence) gives CDR1 as LNHDA and CDR2 as SQIVND. The CDR3 starts with the cysteine, ends with the phenylalanine, and has 14 residues. Just the 42-base CDR3 DNA is kept, in frame starting at base 1. The junction shows trimming of 3 bases on V and 6 bases on J, plus 14 bases between the germline ends. The CDR3 regions of human TCRbeta chains were analyzed by immunosequencing. The authors processed their data as follows. TCRs in the repertoires were matched against a reference library of SARS-CoV-2-specific TCRs that had been generated with the MIRA antigen-specificity platform. Breadth was defined as the fraction of unique TCRs that were SARS-CoV-2-associated, and depth was defined as the fraction of total T cells that were SARS-CoV-2-associated. Using the MIRA data, every spike-specific TCR was mapped to the spike region that the TCR reacted to and assigned to either a CD4 or a CD8 class. Log10-transformed breadth and depth values were compared by one-way ANOVA with Sidak's multiple comparisons tests. TCRdb provides this immuneACCESS table in a form limited to in-frame rearrangements. Some clones are lacking; in checked studies, under half of them reflect an unresolved V gene, and why the rest are absent is not known. D and trimming come from the DNA, and the V and J calls and clone size come from that table. The sample table lists approximately 100,000 clones, about nine tenths of them with a count of one. Of the sample, about 41% is held by the ten largest clones.

Results and caveats for the whole study, not just this receptor: The vaccine-associated CD4 TCRs covered the entire spike protein, and the dominant responses fell in regions 160-218 and 743-854. Because no day 14 peak-response samples were available, repertoires were characterized only after the peak T cell response. After two AZD1222 doses, spike-specific TCR breadth and depth were significantly higher than at day 0 and than in MenACWY recipients. Nearly half of unique spike-specific TCRs reportedly recognized epitopes outside regions mutated in the B.1.351 and B.1.1.7 variants. Only five or six AZD1222 recipients were SARS-CoV-2 seropositive at baseline, limiting conclusions about previously exposed vaccinees. The 56-69-year group was small, and its depth increase did not reach significance, likely because of low power. Most participants were white British and females outnumbered males, and the authors suggested that clonal diversity may have been underestimated.

The source was peripheral blood, collected on day 0 of AZD1222 vaccination. This clonotype was obtained from an adult in good health. The chain is made from TRBV19 and TRBJ1-2; there is no confident call for the D gene. The DNA reads TGTGCCAGTAGTATGGATGGCAGGTCGCATGGCTACACCTTC. This codes for CASSMDGRSHGYTF.